Detailed here is one T cell receptor beta chain. This clonotype was counted many times. This clone's antigen is unknown. No much larger clone exists at a distance of one base, and base qualities are not known. This record comes from a study of T cells after yellow fever vaccination (dated by TCRdb to between 2018 and 2021). Context from the whole study: The SMART-Seq v4 Ultra Low Input RNA kit was used to prepare libraries from fractions with low cell numbers. The cohort comprised two healthy male donors, one aged 18 to 30 and one aged 30 to 40 years. Blood was collected at multiple timepoints before and after primary and secondary immunization, and bulk PBMC replicates and cell subsets were isolated. To track T-cell clones before and after primary and booster YFV17D yellow fever vaccination, bulk TCR alpha and beta repertoires were sequenced longitudinally. Study-wide findings and limitations: Compared with the primary T-cell response, the secondary T-cell response was weaker but faster, peaking on day 5 rather than day 15. A small fraction of clonotypes appeared in both the CD4 and CD8 compartments, likely as a result of convergent recombination. Because the study included only two donors, the extent to which the findings can be generalized is limited. Most clones expanded after primary vaccination (roughly 96% of CD4 and 70% to 90% of CD8) were re-detected after the booster, suggesting that broad memory maintenance occurred. FACS-sorted repertoires could contain abundant contaminating clonotypes from the bulk population, so computational filtering was required.

TCRdb records Illumina NovaSeq 6000 as the sequencer. TCR cDNA was made using 5'RACE template switching, a step that added a universal primer site and unique molecular identifiers. Priming for cDNA synthesis came from both the TCR alpha and TCR beta constant segments. Library amplification involved two PCR steps, and the second step added sample barcodes and sequencing adapters. Sequencing of the libraries was done on either Illumina HiSeq 2500 (2x100 bp) or NovaSeq (2x150 bp). The authors' analysis ran thus. Reads were demultiplexed and collapsed into UMI consensus sequences with MIGEC, and V(D)J alignment was performed with MiXCR. Vaccine-responding clonotypes were defined with edgeR using replicate PBMC samples, requiring FDR below 0.01 and a log2 fold change above 5 up to day 15. Each bulk clonotype received a CD4 or CD8 identity based on whether the sequenced CD4 or CD8 repertoire contained that clonotype at higher abundance. In TCRdb, the public reads were trimmed at Q25 with fastp and aligned with MiXCR, with productive beta chains retained. Entries that share a CDR3 protein sequence are merged under the most common genes and DNA. It is TCRdb's table, rather than the study itself, that gives the V and J calls and clone size. The sample table lists about 300,000 distinct CDR3 sequences, 8.7% of them with a count of one. Jointly, the top ten make up around 3.3% of the sample.

CDR1 and CDR2, looked up from the germline V gene (reference sequence), are SEHNR and FQNEAQ. The CDR3 goes from the cysteine to the phenylalanine over 15 residues. The DNA shown is the 45-base CDR3, in frame from base 1. After removal of 11 bases from V and 2 bases from J, the junction retains 8 bases not matched to a gene. In light of the paper, this sample's treatment or condition label describes: live attenuated yellow fever vaccine strain. PBMCs were isolated from peripheral blood using a standard Ficoll-Paque protocol. Dynabeads CD4 and CD8 positive selection kits were used to isolate the CD4 and CD8 T-cell fractions. TriZol was used to extract RNA from bulk PBMCs, CD4 and CD8 fractions, and dextramer-positive and dextramer-negative fractions.

This chain is built from TRBV7-9 and TRBJ1-4; 10 central bases correspond to TRBD1. This TCR came from a man aged 18 to 30 who received the YFV17D yellow fever vaccine. This specimen consisted of CD4+ T cells sorted from PBMCs, obtained 5 days after the yellow fever booster vaccination. The CDR3 has the sequence CAGGDRGGTNEKLFF. The nucleotide sequence is TGTGCCGGCGGGGACAGGGGTGGCACTAATGAAAAACTGTTTTTT. Here the CDR3 is joined to the reference TRBV7-9 and TRBJ1-4 genes, and the full variable domain is: DTGVSQNPRHKITKRGQNVTFRCDPISEHNRLYWYRQTLGQGPEFLTYFQNEAQLEKSRLLSDRFSAERPKGSFSTLEIQRTEQGDSAMYLCAGGDRGGTNEKLFFGSGTQLSVL.